This entry features one TCR beta chain sequence. No antigen is known for it. These data belong to a study of identifying expanded T cells in peripheral blood. Study observations and caveats: Roughly 1.1 clones differed between technical replicates, versus around 16 and 19 over time. Roughly two-week clone count variance significantly increased as total template count grew.

Sequenced by immunoSEQ multiplex PCR; TCRdb stores in-frame clones only, minus some. This table has around 60,000 clones, under 85% appearing once. The length of the CDR3 is 14 residues. V was clipped by 3 bases and J by 1 base, with 7 bases between them. Looked up from germline, CDR1 is SGHRS and CDR2 is YFSETQ. Healthy donors had no documented immune events, such as infections, while sampled. The TCR originated in a person between 18 and 70 years old in good health. Sample: blood. This chain uses TRBV5-1 with TRBJ2-2; D may match TRBD1 or TRBD2 (5 bases each). The CDR3 spells CASSWDLNTGELFF. The CDR3, as DNA: TGCGCCAGCAGCTGGGACCTGAACACCGGGGAGCTGTTTTTT.